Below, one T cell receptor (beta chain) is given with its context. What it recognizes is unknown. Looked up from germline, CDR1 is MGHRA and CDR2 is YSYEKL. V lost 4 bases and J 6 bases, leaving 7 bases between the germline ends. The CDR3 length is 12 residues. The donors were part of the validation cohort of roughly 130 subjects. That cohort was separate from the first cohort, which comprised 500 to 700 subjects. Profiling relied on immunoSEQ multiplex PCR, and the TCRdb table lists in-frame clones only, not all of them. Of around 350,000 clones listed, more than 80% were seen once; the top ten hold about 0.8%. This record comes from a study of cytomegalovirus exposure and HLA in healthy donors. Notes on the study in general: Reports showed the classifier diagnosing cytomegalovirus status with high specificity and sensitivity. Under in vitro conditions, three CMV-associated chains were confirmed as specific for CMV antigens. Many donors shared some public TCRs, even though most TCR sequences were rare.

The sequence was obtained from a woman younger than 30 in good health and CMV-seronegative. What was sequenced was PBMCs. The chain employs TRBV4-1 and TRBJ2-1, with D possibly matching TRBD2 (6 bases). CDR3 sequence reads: CASSPGVNEQFF. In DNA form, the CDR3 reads TGCGCCAGCAGCCCGGGAGTCAATGAGCAGTTCTTC.